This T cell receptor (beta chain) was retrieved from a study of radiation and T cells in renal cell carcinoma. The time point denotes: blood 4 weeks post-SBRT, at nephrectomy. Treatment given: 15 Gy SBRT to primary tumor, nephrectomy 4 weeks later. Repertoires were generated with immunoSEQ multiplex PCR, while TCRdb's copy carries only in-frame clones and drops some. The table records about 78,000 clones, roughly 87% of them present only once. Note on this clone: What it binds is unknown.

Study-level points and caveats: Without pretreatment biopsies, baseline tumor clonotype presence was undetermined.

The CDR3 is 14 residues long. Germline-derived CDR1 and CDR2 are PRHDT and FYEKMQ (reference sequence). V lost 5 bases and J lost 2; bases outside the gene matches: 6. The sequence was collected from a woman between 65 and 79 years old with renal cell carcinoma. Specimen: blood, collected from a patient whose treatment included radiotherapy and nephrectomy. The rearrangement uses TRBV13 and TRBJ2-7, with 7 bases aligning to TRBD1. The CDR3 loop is CASSPGQEPYEQYF. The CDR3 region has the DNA TGTGCCAGCAGCCCCGGACAGGAACCCTACGAGCAGTACTTC.